This T cell receptor beta chain is from a study of tumor-infiltrating lymphocytes in primary liver carcinoma. RNA was extracted from whole blood without cell sorting, alongside germline DNA. Germline-derived CDR1 and CDR2 are SGHAT and FQDESV (reference sequence). CDR3 length: 18 residues. Reverse transcription of approximately 520 ng total RNA with a constant-region primer produced TCR beta cDNA. ARM-PCR was slightly modified, and three nested multiplex PCR rounds with it gave rise to the TCR beta libraries. Two initial PCR rounds of around 10 cycles each paired TRBV1-TRBV30 forward primers with a C-beta reverse primer. TCRdb processed the multiplex PCR reads anew with MiXCR; each CDR3 protein has one entry. The profile shows about 330,000 distinct CDR3 sequences, less than 70% of them singletons.

This rearrangement joins TRBV11-1 to TRBJ2-6; 9 bases align to TRBD1. The sequencing sample was made of peripheral blood. The TCR sequence derives from a man aged 35-49 years with primary liver carcinoma and hepatitis B virus infection. CDR3 nucleotide sequence: TGTGTCAGTAGCTTAAACAGGGGGCTCTTTTCTGGGGCCAACGTCCTGACTTTC. This translates into CVSSLNRGLFSGANVLTF.